Each of the 3 T cell receptor beta chains below was sequenced from the same sample in a study of blood T cell repertoires in COVID-19. Sequenced by immunoSEQ multiplex PCR; TCRdb stores in-frame clones only, minus some. The repertoire holds some 250,000 clones, with roughly 80% as singletons. The specimen was peripheral blood. Source of these receptors: a woman younger than 30 with acute or convalescent COVID-19.

This chain uses TRBV3-1 (or the pseudogene TRBV3-2) with TRBJ2-4; a possible D gene is TRBD1 (6 bases). Deletions cut 4 bases from V and 2 bases from J, with 12 bases between. This CDR3 contains 15 residues. Per the germline V gene, CDR1 is LGHDT and CDR2 is YNNKEL (reference sequence). CDR3 DNA: TGTGCCAGCAGCCCGAGGACAGTCTCCAAAAACATTCAGTACTTC. Translation gives CASSPRTVSKNIQYF.

The rearrangement links TRBV6-7 to TRBJ2-2, with 10 positions matching TRBD2. TRBV6-7 qualifies as an ORF whose function is uncertain. The CDR3 is made up of 19 amino acids. The junction had 11 bases not matched to a gene; V was cut back by 2 bases and J by 2 bases. CDR3 in amino acids: CASSYQVASGRGNTGELFF. DNA of the CDR3: TGTGCCAGCAGTTACCAGGTGGCTAGCGGGAGAGGAAACACCGGGGAGCTGTTTTTT.

This clone was recorded once. The chain uses TRBV7-2 and TRBJ2-2; TRBD2 matches 7 bases. Germline CDR1 reads SGHTA; CDR2 reads FQGNSA. The CDR3 covers 17 residues. V shed 1 base, J shed 7 bases, and the junction held 12 bases outside the gene matches. CDR3 in amino acids: CASSLEGGSGLSGELFF. The CDR3 coding sequence is TGTGCCAGCAGCTTAGAAGGTGGTAGCGGGTTGAGCGGGGAGCTGTTTTTT.